Described below is a single TCR beta chain sequence and its context. Its antigen is not yet known. Nothing much larger sits one base from this clone, and base qualities are not available. Here V drops 0 bases and J drops 7 bases, and the junction holds 11 bases not matched to any gene. Including cysteine and phenylalanine, the CDR3 has 17 amino acids. Left in the record is the CDR3 DNA by itself, 51 bases read in frame from the first base. Per the germline V gene (reference sequence), DFQATT is the CDR1 and SNEGSKA is the CDR2. This record comes from a study of T-cell reconstitution after alpha-beta-depleted transplantation in children (dated by TCRdb to about 2016). General notes on the study: Using TCR repertoire profiling, the study quantitatively followed how T-cell immune reconstitution unfolded in children after TCRalphabeta/CD19-depleted allogeneic hematopoietic cell transplantation.

Preparation of the library involved PCR. Sequencing was carried out with an Illumina HiSeq 2500. TCR libraries were prepared with molecular barcoding, using unique molecular identifiers to normalize TCRbeta repertoire quantification. In TCRdb, the public reads were trimmed at Q25 with fastp and aligned with MiXCR, with productive beta chains retained. Every entry covers one CDR3 protein and lists the most common genes and DNA from its rows. The sample profile shows about 600,000 distinct CDR3 sequences; over 9.5% of them were found once. 3.5% to 5% of the sample is taken by the ten largest. This specimen was PBMCs from the stem cell graft donor, taken from the stem cell graft. This clonotype originated in a human donor who donated a stem cell graft to a child with acute myeloid leukemia. This receptor chain uses TRBV20-1 and TRBJ2-1, and 11 junction bases match TRBD2. The encoded CDR3 is CSARDPLTSGSGNEQFF. The DNA sequence is as follows: TGCAGTGCTAGAGACCCTCTAACTAGCGGGAGTGGTAATGAGCAGTTCTTC.